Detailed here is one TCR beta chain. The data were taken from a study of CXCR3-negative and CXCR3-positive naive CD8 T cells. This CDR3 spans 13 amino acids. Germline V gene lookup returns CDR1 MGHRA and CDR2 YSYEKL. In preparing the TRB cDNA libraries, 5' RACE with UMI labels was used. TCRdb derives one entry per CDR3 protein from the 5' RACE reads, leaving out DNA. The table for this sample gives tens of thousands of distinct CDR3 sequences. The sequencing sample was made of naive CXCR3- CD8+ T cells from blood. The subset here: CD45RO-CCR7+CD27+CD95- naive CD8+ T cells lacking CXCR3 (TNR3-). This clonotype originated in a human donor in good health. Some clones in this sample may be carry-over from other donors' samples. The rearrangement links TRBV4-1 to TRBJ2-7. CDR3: CASSLGRTYEQYF.